This TCR beta chain is drawn from a study of CD8+ T cells in alopecia areata. Extraction and reverse transcription of RNA yielded cDNA as the sequencing template. This table comes from immunoSEQ multiplex PCR, and its TCRdb copy is limited to in-frame clones, with some not included. This table holds roughly 190,000 clones, 60% found once. As to treatment: oral pan-JAK inhibitor, 5-10 mg twice daily. Sorted populations comprised CD4+ and CD8+ T cells obtained from PBMCs. Germline V gene sequence: CDR1 SQVTM, CDR2 ANQGSEA. Between the trimmed V and J ends, which lost 6 bases and 3 bases, there was a span of 12 bases. The CDR3 covers 12 residues.

The V and J genes are TRBV29-1 and TRBJ2-7; D is undetermined. This receptor was identified in a human donor with alopecia areata. Sequencing was performed on CD4+ T cells sorted from blood, taken at week 24, from a patient treated with tofacitinib. The CDR3, as DNA: TGCAGCGTGCACACACCCAGCTACGAGCAGTACTTC. Encoded protein: CSVHTPSYEQYF.